This passage covers 30 T cell receptor beta chains from one sample sequenced in a study of response to subunit inactivated influenza vaccine. MiXCR, applied by TCRdb to the RT-PCR reads, yields one record per CDR3 protein. The sample yields 500,000 or so distinct CDR3 sequences, about 15% seen once. The source material was CD4+ T cells sorted from PBMCs, sampled around 25 months after vaccination. These receptors all stem from a man aged 50 to 69 who received an inactivated influenza vaccine.

This clonotype has more than one count but fewer than ten. This chain links TRBV12-3 or TRBV12-4 with TRBJ1-1; D is possibly TRBD1 (5 bases). V was pared by 2 bases and J by 1 base, with 8 bases between. The length of the CDR3 is 14 residues. In nucleotides, the CDR3 is TGTGCCAGCAGTTTACAGGGCACGAACACTGAAGCTTTCTTT. Its protein product is CASSLQGTNTEAFF.

This clonotype was seen ten or more times. V and J are TRBV5-1 and TRBJ2-7, with D possibly being TRBD1 (6 bases). The CDR3 is 15 residues long. Between the trimmed V and J ends, which lost 2 bases and 0 bases, there was a span of 12 bases. Germline CDR1 SGHRS, CDR2 YFSETQ. The CDR3, as DNA: TGCGCCAGCAGCTTTACCAGGGACACCTCCTACGAGCAGTACTTC. This translates into CASSFTRDTSYEQYF. Complete variable domain (other parts from reference TRBV5-1 and TRBJ2-7): KAGVTQTPRYLIKTRGQQVTLSCSPISGHRSVSWYQQTPGQGLQFLFEYFSETQRNKGNFPGRFSGRQFSNSRSEMNVSTLELGDSALYLCASSFTRDTSYEQYFGPGTRLTVT.

The chain combines TRBV18 with TRBJ1-6, with D possibly matching TRBD1 (5 bases). Looked up from germline, CDR1 is KGHSH and CDR2 is LQKENI. This CDR3 spans 14 amino acids. V was shortened by 2 bases and J by 5 bases, with 7 bases between the two germline ends. CDR3 in DNA: TGTGCCAGCTCACCAACCAGGGATAATTCACCCCTCCACTTT. It encodes CASSPTRDNSPLHF.

This clonotype was counted a few times. The genes are TRBV28 and TRBJ1-6; 8 nucleotides agree with TRBD1. Trimming at V came to 5 bases and at J to 8 bases, leaving 8 bases not matched to a gene. The CDR3 has 15 residues. Germline loops: CDR1 MDHEN, CDR2 SYDVKM. CDR3 residues: CASSRVDRVDSPLHF. The CDR3, as DNA: TGTGCCAGCAGTCGAGTGGACAGGGTGGATTCACCCCTCCACTTT.

In its sample, this clonotype was seen a few times. The J gene is TRBJ1-5, the V gene TRBV28; D might be TRBD1 (5 bases). The CDR3 consists of 15 residues. Germline CDR1 reads MDHEN; CDR2 reads SYDVKM. V lost 6 bases and J 4 bases, leaving 16 bases between the germline ends. The CDR3 DNA is TGTGCCAGCAGCCCCAAGGGACGAGAAAATCAGCCCCAGCATTTT. Translated, it gives CASSPKGRENQPQHF.

In regard to this clonotype: As the CDR3 is not closed by the conserved phenylalanine or tryptophan, this likely results from a read error. The limits of the CDR3 on the DNA are not certain, so only TCRdb's listed CDR3 is given. The genes are TRBV14 and TRBJ2-7; the table's D gene call, TRBD1, was not cross checked with the DNA. From its first to its last residue, the CDR3 has 9 amino acids. Germline V lookup: CDR1 SGHDN, CDR2 FVKESK. The CDR3 sequence is CASILPGPS.

The sample holds many counts of this clonotype. The chain is built from TRBV29-1 and TRBJ2-5; perhaps TRBD2 as D (6 bases). V gave up 6 bases and J gave up 0 bases, with 11 bases separating them. The CDR3 runs to 13 residues. CDR1 is SQVTM and CDR2 is ANQGSEA in the germline V gene. The CDR3 protein is CSVSIADQETQYF. DNA for the CDR3: TGCAGCGTCTCTATAGCGGACCAAGAGACCCAGTACTTC.

This rearrangement joins TRBV4-2 to TRBJ2-5, with D uncertain. Trimming shortened V by 0 bases and J by 5 bases, and 13 bases separated the two germline ends. The CDR3 length is 15 residues. Germline values: CDR1 LGHNA, CDR2 YNFKEQ. This CDR3 is CASSQDWAGSETQYF. The DNA for the CDR3 is TGTGCCAGCAGCCAAGATTGGGCTGGAAGTGAGACCCAGTACTTC.

This clonotype occurred a few times. The chain employs TRBV20-1 and TRBJ1-1; D call uncertain. Germline-derived CDR1 and CDR2 are DFQATT and SNEGSKA (reference sequence). V was clipped by 2 bases and J by 8 bases, with 21 bases between them. This CDR3 is 15 amino acids long. Written as DNA, the CDR3 is TGCAGTGCTAGACCGGTCGGCGCTTCCCGGGCCGAAGCTTTCTTT. This sequence encodes CSARPVGASRAEAFF.

This chain uses TRBV12-3 or TRBV12-4 with TRBJ2-5; D unclear. Trimming took off 6 bases at V and 2 bases at J, with 16 bases between the two ends. The CDR3 loop spans 15 amino acids. This CDR3 is CASSPMVGWQETQYF. CDR3 nucleotides: TGTGCCAGCAGCCCCATGGTGGGGTGGCAAGAGACCCAGTACTTC.

This clonotype occurred a few times. The chain has TRBV7-2 and TRBJ2-1; 13 bases line up with TRBD2. The V gene end was trimmed by 3 bases and the J gene end by 9 bases; junction bases not matched to a gene: 8. The CDR3 has 16 amino acids. Germline values: CDR1 SGHTA, CDR2 FQGNSA. Here the CDR3 DNA reads TGTGCCAGCAGCTTCCGGACTAGCGGGAGTAATGGTGAGCAGTTCTTC. Residues: CASSFRTSGSNGEQFF.

The rearrangement joins TRBV24-1 to TRBJ2-3, with 7 bases fitting TRBD2. The V segment lost 4 bases and the J segment 2 bases; nucleotides outside the gene matches: 5. Germline values: CDR1 KGHDR, CDR2 SFDVKD. CDR3 length: 15 residues. The CDR3 loop is CATSDRAGYTDTQYF. The DNA for the CDR3 is TGTGCCACCAGTGACCGAGCGGGGTACACAGATACGCAGTATTTT.

This clonotype occurred a few times. The chain combines TRBV5-1 with TRBJ2-5, with 10 positions matching TRBD2. CDR3 size: 13 residues. V was pared by 4 bases and J by 6 bases, with 3 bases of the junction left unmatched. Looked up from germline, CDR1 is SGHRS and CDR2 is YFSETQ. CDR3 nucleotides: TGCGCCAGCAGCCAGACTAGCGGGCAGACCCAGTACTTC. It codes for CASSQTSGQTQYF.

The chain uses TRBV6-1 and TRBJ2-7; tentatively, D is TRBD2 (6 bases). The CDR3 loop spans 16 amino acids. Germline V gene lookup returns CDR1 MNHNS and CDR2 SASEGT. The V and J ends lost 6 bases and 2 bases respectively, with 20 bases between them. The CDR3 nucleotides read TGTGCCAGCAGCGAAACTTTGCGGGACCTCCCCTACGAGCAGTACTTC. It yields the protein CASSETLRDLPYEQYF.

This clonotype was picked up a small number of times. The J gene is TRBJ1-2, the V gene TRBV20-1, with D perhaps TRBD1 (6 bases). Between the trimmed V and J ends, which lost 0 bases and 5 bases, there was a span of 16 bases. Germline CDR1 is DFQATT and CDR2 is SNEGSKA (reference sequence). CDR3 size: 15 residues. CDR3 sequence reads: CSARDPGGAAYGYTF. For the CDR3, the DNA is TGCAGTGCTAGAGATCCTGGGGGGGCGGCTTATGGCTACACCTTC.

This clonotype has a count of ten or more. This chain joins TRBV29-1 and TRBJ2-1, with D uncertain. Deletions cut 3 bases from V and 6 bases from J, with 12 bases between. Germline V gene data show CDR1 as SQVTM and CDR2 as ANQGSEA. CDR3 length: 13 amino acids. CDR3 in DNA: TGCAGCGTTGACATTTTACTGTCCAATGAGCAGTTCTTC. This sequence encodes CSVDILLSNEQFF.

This clonotype has only a few counts. The rearrangement joins TRBV11-2 to TRBJ2-1, with 7 bases lining up with TRBD1. CDR1 SGHAT and CDR2 FQNNGV come from the germline V gene. Unmatched junction bases numbered 4, after V lost 3 bases and J lost 2 bases. There are 15 residues in the CDR3. CDR3 residues: CASSLNRGTYNEQFF. The DNA for the CDR3 is TGTGCCAGCAGCTTGAACAGGGGAACCTACAATGAGCAGTTCTTC. Drawing the rest from reference TRBV11-2 and TRBJ2-1, the complete variable domain is EAGVAQSPRYKIIEKRQSVAFWCNPISGHATLYWYQQILGQGPKLLIQFQNNGVVDDSQLPKDRFSAERLKGVDSTLKIQPAKLEDSAVYLCASSLNRGTYNEQFFGPGTRLTVL.

This clonotype was observed a handful of times. The chain combines TRBV5-1 with TRBJ2-5; D may correspond to TRBD1 or TRBD2 (5 bases each). The germline CDR1 and CDR2 sequences are SGHRS and YFSETQ. V was cut by 3 bases and J by 0 bases, with 15 bases left in between. CDR3 length: 16 residues. CDR3 coding DNA: TGCGCCAGCAGCTGGGGACCGAAAATTGACCAAGAGACCCAGTACTTC. It codes for CASSWGPKIDQETQYF.

This clonotype showed up just a few times. J is TRBJ2-7 and V is TRBV11-2; D may be TRBD2 (5 bases). Trimming removed 5 bases at V and 4 bases at J, with 15 bases between. This CDR3 contains 14 residues. Germline assignment: CDR1 SGHAT and CDR2 FQNNGV. CDR3 sequence: CASSHIARNYEQYF. The DNA of the CDR3 is TGTGCCAGCAGCCACATAGCGAGGAATTACGAGCAGTACTTC. The full variable domain, rest sourced from reference TRBV11-2 and TRBJ2-7, is EAGVAQSPRYKIIEKRQSVAFWCNPISGHATLYWYQQILGQGPKLLIQFQNNGVVDDSQLPKDRFSAERLKGVDSTLKIQPAKLEDSAVYLCASSHIARNYEQYFGPGTRLTVT.

The rearrangement joins TRBV4-3 to TRBJ2-2; TRBD2 agrees at 13 bases. Germline V gene sequence: CDR1 LGHNA, CDR2 YSLEER. This CDR3 contains 17 residues. Unmatched junction bases numbered 6, after V lost 4 bases and J lost 4 bases. CDR3 sequence reads: CASSRGLAGVTTGELFF. For the CDR3, the DNA is TGCGCCAGCAGCCGTGGACTAGCGGGGGTTACCACCGGGGAGCTGTTTTTT.

This clonotype showed up just a few times. The chain couples TRBV9 to TRBJ2-1, with D maybe TRBD1 (6 bases). The V end lost 0 bases, the J end lost 2 bases, and 9 bases lay between the germline ends. Germline V CDR1 and CDR2: SGDLS, YYNGEE. This CDR3 region has 15 residues. The CDR3 is CASSVGAGAYNEQFF. CDR3 nucleotide sequence: TGTGCCAGCAGCGTAGGTGCAGGGGCCTACAATGAGCAGTTCTTC.

In its sample, this clonotype was seen many times. The chain joins TRBV15 to TRBJ2-5, with 8 positions matching TRBD2. Germline CDR1 LNHNV, CDR2 YYDKDF (reference sequence). The CDR3 sequence is 14 residues long. With 3 bases clipped from V and 5 bases from J, the junction kept 5 bases outside the gene matches. CDR3 nucleotides: TGTGCCACCAGCAGCCGGGGGGGTGGGGAGACCCAGTACTTC. Its protein is CATSSRGGGETQYF. The full variable domain, rest sourced from reference TRBV15 and TRBJ2-5, is DAMVIQNPRYQVTQFGKPVTLSCSQTLNHNVMYWYQQKSSQAPKLLFHYYDKDFNNEADTPDNFQSRRPNTSFCFLDIRSPGLGDTAMYLCATSSRGGGETQYFGPGTRLLVL.

V is TRBV4-1 and J is TRBJ1-5; tentative D call: TRBD1 (6 bases). V was clipped by 4 bases and J by 3 bases, with 13 bases between them. CDR3 size: 15 residues. In germline, CDR1 is MGHRA, CDR2 YSYEKL. CDR3 nucleotides: TGCGCCAGCAGCCCTCCGGACAGACCCAATCAGCCCCAGCATTTT. Translation gives CASSPPDRPNQPQHF.

This clonotype has just a few counts. The chain recombines TRBV6-1 with TRBJ2-7; D is unresolved. V gave up 7 bases and J gave up 2 bases, with 15 bases separating them. Germline CDR1 is MNHNS and CDR2 is SASEGT. This CDR3 is built from 14 residues. CDR3 amino acids: CASTDPLPPYEQYF. The CDR3 nucleotides read TGTGCCAGCACCGACCCCCTACCCCCCTACGAGCAGTACTTC.

The chain recombines TRBV28 with TRBJ2-6; D gene uncertain. Germline CDR1 is MDHEN and CDR2 is SYDVKM. This CDR3 spans 15 amino acids. Between the trimmed V and J ends, which lost 3 bases and 2 bases, there was a span of 8 bases. The CDR3 DNA reads as TGTGCCAGCAGTTTGCAGATAACTGGGGCCAACGTCCTGACTTTC. Its protein product is CASSLQITGANVLTF.

J is TRBJ2-5 and V is TRBV18; D is uncertain. There are 15 residues in the CDR3. CDR1 is KGHSH, CDR2 LQKENI, per germline. V dropped 1 base and J dropped 2 bases, with 11 bases sitting between them. CDR3 loop: CASSPLLSSQETQYF. DNA of the CDR3: TGTGCCAGCTCACCACTCTTATCAAGTCAAGAGACCCAGTACTTC.

In its sample, this clonotype was seen a few times. The chain couples TRBV2 to TRBJ1-5; D is ambiguous. Trimming removed 6 bases at V and 0 bases at J, with 12 bases between. CDR1 is SNHLY, CDR2 FYNNEI, per germline. The CDR3 is 15 amino acids. CDR3 nucleotide sequence: TGTGCCAGCAGCCCCGGGATCTATAGCAATCAGCCCCAGCATTTT. Its translation is CASSPGIYSNQPQHF.

This clonotype was seen at least ten times. The chain uses TRBV27 and TRBJ2-1, with 11 positions matching TRBD2. The germline gives CDR1 MNHEY, CDR2 SMNVEV (reference sequence). With V trimmed by 6 bases and J by 0 bases, 13 bases remained unmatched. This CDR3 comprises 19 residues. The CDR3 spells CASSRLAGYKFSSYNEQFF. DNA of the CDR3: TGTGCCAGCAGCCGACTAGCGGGATATAAATTCAGCTCCTACAATGAGCAGTTCTTC.

This chain uses TRBV7-2 with TRBJ2-2, with a possible D match to TRBD2 (7 bases). This CDR3 region has 14 residues. Germline values: CDR1 SGHTA, CDR2 FQGNSA. Between the trimmed V and J ends, which lost 5 bases and 3 bases, there was a span of 10 bases. The chain's CDR3 is CASSGGAHTGELFF. CDR3 nucleotides: TGTGCCAGCAGCGGGGGGGCTCACACCGGGGAGCTGTTTTTT.

V gene TRBV5-1 combines with J gene TRBJ2-5, with D perhaps TRBD1 (6 bases). This CDR3 region has 15 residues. V lost 2 bases to trimming and J lost 7 bases, with 18 bases between them. From germline, CDR1 is SGHRS and CDR2 YFSETQ. The CDR3 region is CASSFATDSSGTQYF. The CDR3 DNA reads TGCGCCAGCAGCTTTGCAACGGACAGTTCGGGGACCCAGTACTTC. Based on the CDR3 plus reference TRBV5-1 and TRBJ2-5, the full variable domain is KAGVTQTPRYLIKTRGQQVTLSCSPISGHRSVSWYQQTPGQGLQFLFEYFSETQRNKGNFPGRFSGRQFSNSRSEMNVSTLELGDSALYLCASSFATDSSGTQYFGPGTRLLVL.